The 26 T cell receptor beta chains reported below all come from one sample, sequenced in a study of metastatic and nonmetastatic thyroid tumors. No treatment of any kind had been given to any patient before thyroid surgery. TCRdb re-analyzed the PCR reads through MiXCR. The table includes fewer than 40,000 clones, around 17% detected once. The specimen was blood. The receptor set was obtained from a female donor with papillary thyroid cancer or a benign thyroid nodule (not recorded which). Some clones in this sample may be carry-over from other donors' samples.

The table lists this clone with many counts. J is TRBJ2-5 and V is TRBV5-1; 8 bases match TRBD2. J lost 5 bases, V lost 3 bases, and 6 bases had no gene match. CDR1 SGHRS and CDR2 YFSETQ come from the germline V gene. CDR3 length equals 14 residues. The CDR3 here is CASSYGTRGETQYF. In nucleotides, the CDR3 is TGCGCCAGCAGCTACGGGACTAGGGGGGAGACCCAGTACTTC. Variable domain in full (rest from reference TRBV5-1 and TRBJ2-5): KAGVTQTPRYLIKTRGQQVTLSCSPISGHRSVSWYQQTPGQGLQFLFEYFSETQRNKGNFPGRFSGRQFSNSRSEMNVSTLELGDSALYLCASSYGTRGETQYFGPGTRLLVL.

Concerning this clone: Sequence at one end of the junction differs from germline and may be a read error. The rearrangement uses TRBV6-5 and TRBJ2-1, with D perhaps being TRBD1 or TRBD2 (5 bases each). Looked up from germline, CDR1 is MNHEY and CDR2 is SVGAGI. The CDR3 runs 15 residues. The CDR3 sequence: CASIAEGRLEGEQFF. CDR3 sequence (DNA): TGTGCCAGCATTGCCGAGGGGCGCCTCGAGGGTGAGCAGTTCTTT.

Worth noting for this clone: The junction does not match germline at one end; this may be a read error. In the same sample, other DNA sequences code for this CDR3. The rearrangement uses TRBV28 and TRBJ1-2; D might be TRBD1 (5 bases). CDR1 is MDHEN and CDR2 is SYDVKM in the germline V gene. The CDR3 totals 12 residues. CDR3 residues: CASSLPPRGYTF. In DNA, the CDR3 is TGTGCCAGCAGCCTACCCCCTCGGGGCTATACCTTC.

The rearrangement links TRBV6-5 to TRBJ1-5; D may be TRBD1 (6 bases). Per germline, CDR1 MNHEY and CDR2 SVGAGI. The CDR3 length is 18 residues. Trimming left V 2 bases short and J 3 bases short, with 20 bases between. The CDR3 here is CASSYPAGQGQSNQPQHF. The DNA for the CDR3 is TGTGCCAGCAGTTACCCGGCCGGGCAGGGACAATCCAATCAGCCCCAGCATTTT.

This chain uses TRBV5-1 with TRBJ2-7; 9 nucleotides align to TRBD2. V dropped 5 bases and J dropped 1; count of bases not matched to a gene: 10. CDR1 is SGHRS and CDR2 is YFSETQ in the germline V gene. The CDR3 has 16 amino acids. The DNA for the CDR3 is TGCGCCAGCAGGGCAGTAGCGGGAGAGGGTTCCTACGAGCAGTACTTC. Its protein is CASRAVAGEGSYEQYF.

This clone was counted ten times or more. V is TRBV27 and J is TRBJ2-3; D might be TRBD1 or TRBD2, each matching 5 bases. The V gene's germline CDR1 is MNHEY and CDR2 SMNVEV (reference sequence). The V end was cut by 11 bases, the J end by 0 bases, with 15 bases between. The CDR3 length is 14 residues. The CDR3 is CAGKGRGSTDTQYF. The CDR3 DNA reads TGTGCCGGGAAGGGGCGCGGGAGCACAGATACGCAGTATTTT.

This clone was seen at least ten times. This same CDR3 is encoded by further DNA sequences in the sample. The rearrangement uses TRBV12-3 or TRBV12-4 and TRBJ2-2; possible D gene TRBD2, 6 bases. Trimming stripped 7 bases from V and 4 bases from J, with 16 bases between. This CDR3 is built from 15 residues. The CDR3 sequence: CASTPGSSATGELFF. CDR3 DNA sequence: TGTGCCAGCACCCCAGGCTCTAGCGCCACCGGGGAGCTGTTTTTT.

This clone was seen many times. The chain carries TRBV10-2 and TRBJ1-1, with TRBD1 as a possible D gene (5 bases). Germline V gene lookup returns CDR1 WSHSY and CDR2 SAAADI. V dropped 0 bases and J dropped 4 bases, with 9 bases sitting between them. The CDR3 extends over 14 amino acids. The CDR3 reads CASSESPGSTEAFF. The CDR3, as DNA: TGCGCCAGCAGTGAGTCCCCAGGGTCCACTGAAGCTTTCTTT.

This clone was picked up many times. The same CDR3 arises from other DNA sequences in this sample as well. The chain recombines TRBV30 with TRBJ2-7; D not resolved. This CDR3 comprises 14 residues. Germline V gene lookup returns CDR1 GTSNPN and CDR2 SVGIG (reference sequence). With 2 bases removed from V and 7 bases from J, the gap between germline ends came to 18 bases. This chain's CDR3 is CAWSRDLLSGEQYF. In DNA form, the CDR3 reads TGTGCCTGGAGTAGGGATTTGCTCAGTGGGGAGCAGTACTTC.

The sample holds many counts of this clone. The chain recombines TRBV20-1 with TRBJ2-1; 9 bases are a match to TRBD2. CDR1 and CDR2 (germline): DFQATT, SNEGSKA (reference sequence). With V trimmed by 6 bases and J by 4 bases, 10 bases remained unmatched. The CDR3 sequence is 15 residues long. CDR3 nucleotides: TGCAGTGCCCCCGGGGGGCTAGCGGGATACAATGAGCAGTTCTTC. It specifies CSAPGGLAGYNEQFF.

The CDR3 here is CASSLSEGTGGTEAFF. The CDR3 DNA sequence: TGCGCCAGCAGCTTGTCTGAAGGGACAGGGGGCACTGAAGCTTTCTTT. The chain recombines TRBV5-1 with TRBJ1-1; 11 nucleotides agree with TRBD1. Losses at the gene ends were 1 base for V and 4 bases for J; bases not matched to a gene: 6. In germline, CDR1 is SGHRS, CDR2 YFSETQ. CDR3 length equals 16 residues.

In its sample, this clone was seen many times. The V gene is TRBV4-1, the J gene TRBJ2-7, with D possibly being TRBD2 (6 bases). Germline V CDR1 and CDR2: MGHRA, YSYEKL. The CDR3 sequence is 18 residues long. V was shortened by 4 bases and J by 3 bases, with 25 bases between the two germline ends. In DNA, the CDR3 is TGCGCCAGCAGCCGGGGGAGGTGGTCGGACCCGGGGATCTACGAGCAGTACTTC. Amino acid sequence: CASSRGRWSDPGIYEQYF.

There are many counts of this clone. The V gene is TRBV9, the J gene TRBJ1-3, with 8 bases matching TRBD1. The ends lost 7 bases at V and 8 bases at J; junction bases unmatched: 5. CDR1 is SGDLS, CDR2 YYNGEE, per germline. The CDR3 is 12 amino acids. The CDR3 here is CASSRGQDTIYF. The DNA for the CDR3 is TGTGCCAGCTCCAGGGGACAGGACACCATATATTTT. Filled out from reference TRBV9 and TRBJ1-3, the complete variable domain reads DSGVTQTPKHLITATGQRVTLRCSPRSGDLSVYWYQQSLDQGLQFLIQYYNGEERAKGNILERFSAQQFPDLHSELNLSSLELGDSALYFCASSRGQDTIYFGEGSWLTVV.

This clone was seen a few times. The chain has TRBV28 and TRBJ2-7; D is undetermined. The V end lost 2 bases, the J end lost 3 bases, and 11 bases lay between the germline ends. Germline V gene sequence: CDR1 MDHEN, CDR2 SYDVKM. The CDR3 runs to 14 residues. This CDR3 is CASSLKLKDYEQYF. The CDR3 DNA reads TGTGCCAGCAGTTTAAAACTGAAAGACTACGAGCAGTACTTC. The variable domain in full, with the rest retrieved from reference TRBV28 and TRBJ2-7, is DVKVTQSSRYLVKRTGEKVFLECVQDMDHENMFWYRQDPGLGLRLIYFSYDVKMKEKGDIPEGYSVSREKKERFSLILESASTNQTSMYLCASSLKLKDYEQYFGPGTRLTVT.

This clone was observed at least ten times. This rearrangement joins TRBV12-3 or TRBV12-4 to TRBJ2-2; 10 bases agree with TRBD2. With 5 bases clipped from V and 0 bases from J, the junction kept 3 bases outside the gene matches. The CDR3 loop spans 16 amino acids. The CDR3 reads CASSQGLAPNTGELFF. The CDR3 DNA reads as TGTGCCAGCAGTCAGGGACTAGCGCCGAACACCGGGGAGCTGTTTTTT.

Sample share makes this clone medium-sized (0.01 to 0.1%). This chain joins TRBV5-1 and TRBJ1-2; a possible D gene is TRBD1 (6 bases). This CDR3 contains 16 residues. Between the trimmed V and J ends, which lost 1 base and 3 bases, there was a span of 16 bases. CDR1 and CDR2 (germline): SGHRS, YFSETQ. The CDR3 bases are TGCGCCAGCAGCTTGTACCAGGAGGGGGTCGACTATGGCTACACCTTC. Residues: CASSLYQEGVDYGYTF.

Relative to its sample, this clone is medium-sized (0.01 to 0.1%). This sequence joins TRBV28 and TRBJ2-1; 8 bases line up with TRBD2. The J segment lost 0 bases and the V segment lost 2 bases, leaving 12 bases of the junction unmatched. CDR1 and CDR2 from the germline V gene are MDHEN and SYDVKM. This CDR3 has 19 amino acids. The CDR3 sequence: CASSLTGLVGPSSYNEQFF. The CDR3 DNA reads TGTGCCAGCAGTTTAACGGGACTAGTTGGGCCTAGCTCCTACAATGAGCAGTTCTTC.

This clone appeared many times. The CDR3 loop reads CASSQGGGAMRNEQFF. CDR3 coding DNA: TGCGCCAGCAGCCAAGGAGGGGGGGCTATGCGCAATGAGCAGTTCTTC. V gene TRBV4-1 combines with J gene TRBJ2-1; possibly TRBD2 for D (7 bases). Germline V gene data show CDR1 as MGHRA and CDR2 as YSYEKL. V gave up 1 base and J gave up 6 bases, with 16 bases separating them. The CDR3 spans 16 residues.

This clone turned up a few times. A read error may account for a junction end that differs from germline. The V call is TRBV11-2, the J call TRBJ2-2; 8 nucleotides agree with TRBD2. This CDR3 comprises 14 residues. The germline gives CDR1 SGHAT, CDR2 FQNNGV. CDR3: CASIPGGDTVELFF. The CDR3 DNA sequence: TGTGCCAGCATACCGGGAGGGGACACCGTGGAGCTGTTTTTT. The variable domain in full, with the rest retrieved from reference TRBV11-2 and TRBJ2-2, is EAGVAQSPRYKIIEKRQSVAFWCNPISGHATLYWYQQILGQGPKLLIQFQNNGVVDDSQLPKDRFSAERLKGVDSTLKIQPAKLEDSAVYLCASIPGGDTVELFFGEGSRLTVL.

This clone showed up many times. The gene calls are TRBV5-4 and TRBJ2-4; D possibly corresponds to TRBD1 (6 bases). Per germline, CDR1 SGHNT and CDR2 YYREEE (reference sequence). This CDR3 has 17 residues. V was pared by 0 bases and J by 2 bases, with 15 bases between. The CDR3 sequence is CASSLGAGGLTKNIQYF. CDR3 DNA sequence: TGTGCCAGCAGCTTGGGGGCTGGGGGCCTTACCAAAAACATTCAGTACTTC.

This clone was recorded many times. The chain employs TRBV30 and TRBJ2-2; no firm D call. The CDR3 spans 14 residues. With 2 bases removed from V and 3 bases from J, the gap between germline ends came to 10 bases. The germline V gene has CDR1 GTSNPN and CDR2 SVGIG (reference sequence). The CDR3 sequence is CAWSLTLDTGELFF. In DNA form, the CDR3 reads TGTGCCTGGAGTTTAACCCTTGACACCGGGGAGCTGTTTTTT.

This clone has a count of ten or more. This sequence joins TRBV28 and TRBJ2-1; the match to TRBD2 covers 10 bases. J was trimmed by 8 bases and V by 6 bases; bases with no gene match: 10. Germline assignment: CDR1 MDHEN and CDR2 SYDVKM. The CDR3 spans 15 residues. The CDR3 sequence is CASSYLAGERDEQFF. CDR3 DNA: TGTGCCAGCAGCTACCTAGCGGGAGAACGCGATGAGCAGTTCTTC.

This clone was recorded many times. The rearrangement joins TRBV6-1 to TRBJ2-3, with D unresolved. The germline CDR1 and CDR2 sequences are MNHNS and SASEGT. This CDR3 region has 14 residues. The germline V and J ends were trimmed by 6 bases and 2 bases, with 12 bases remaining between them. The CDR3 nucleotides are TGTGCCAGCAGGTGGCAGGCGACCACAGATACGCAGTATTTT. Its translation: CASRWQATTDTQYF.

This clone was seen at least ten times. CDR3 sequence: CASSQGQGRINEQFF. The DNA for the CDR3 is TGTGCCAGCAGCCAAGGACAGGGACGGATCAATGAGCAGTTCTTC. This chain uses TRBV14 with TRBJ2-1; 7 nucleotides agree with TRBD1. V lost 1 base to trimming and J lost 6 bases; unmatched junction nucleotides: 6. Germline lookup yields CDR1 SGHDN and CDR2 FVKESK. CDR3 length equals 15 residues.

Of note for this clone: This may come from a read error, since a much larger clone is one base off. The chain recombines TRBV29-1 with TRBJ1-5; D is unresolved. The CDR3 sequence is 13 residues long. Germline V CDR1 and CDR2: SQVTM, ANQGSEA. The CDR3 nucleotides are TGCAGCGTTGGAGGGTTCGGCAATCAGCCCCATCATTTT. Its translation: CSVGGFGNQPHHF.

This clone was recorded at least ten times. The CDR3 loop is CASSQDFDFTDTQYF. The CDR3 DNA reads TGTGCCAGCAGCCAAGACTTCGACTTCACAGATACGCAGTATTTT. The genes are TRBV14 and TRBJ2-3; the D is unclear. CDR1 and CDR2 (germline): SGHDN, FVKESK. V lost 0 bases and J 2 bases, leaving 9 bases between the germline ends. This CDR3 region has 15 residues.